This is a list of T cell receptor beta chains from one sample in a study of blood T cell repertoires in COVID-19. Method: immunoSEQ multiplex PCR; TCRdb's copy keeps in-frame clones and lacks some. The sample lists 250,000 or so clones; roughly 82% were seen once. Input material: peripheral blood. The receptors originated from a woman aged 70-85 years with acute or convalescent COVID-19. CDR3s include the opening cysteine and the closing phenylalanine or tryptophan. Fields, in order: D gene, J gene, clone size, V gene, CDR3 DNA, CDR3 protein. D genes are given only for firm matches. Some rows have no size entry. The others give once, few or many, or a class for an expanded clone.

D: TRBD1; J: TRBJ1-2; size: .; V: TRBV5-1; DNA: TGCGCCAGCAGCTTGGGGACAGGGATTACTAACTATGGCTACACCTTC; CDR3: CASSLGTGITNYGYTF
D: TRBD1; J: TRBJ1-1; size: .; V: TRBV2; DNA: TGTGCCAGCATTGACAGGGGATGGACTGAAGCTTTCTTT; CDR3: CASIDRGWTEAFF
D: TRBD2; J: TRBJ2-3; size: .; V: TRBV5-1; DNA: TGCGCCAGCAGCGTTAGCGGGGGGGCTGGGGATACGCAGTATTTT; CDR3: CASSVSGGAGDTQYF
D: .; J: TRBJ2-1; size: .; V: TRBV7-8; DNA: TGTGCCAGCAGCGCACGACGGGGGGCTTACAATGAGCAGTTCTTC; CDR3: CASSARRGAYNEQFF
D: .; J: TRBJ1-2; size: .; V: TRBV5-4; DNA: TGTGCCAGCAGCCGCGGGGGGGGCTACACCTTC; CDR3: CASSRGGGYTF
D: TRBD1; J: TRBJ2-5; size: .; V: TRBV11-2; DNA: TGTGCCAGCAGCCCACCCAGGGCAGGGGGCGTGGAGACCCAGTACTTC; CDR3: CASSPPRAGGVETQYF
D: TRBD1; J: TRBJ2-3; size: once; V: TRBV5-4; DNA: TGTGCCAGCAGAAGGACAGGGACTAGCACAGATACGCAGTATTTT; CDR3: CASRRTGTSTDTQYF
D: TRBD1; J: TRBJ1-6; size: .; V: TRBV7-2; DNA: TGTGCCAGCAGATTTTCCGGGACAGGGGTTTCACCCCTCCACTTT; CDR3: CASRFSGTGVSPLHF
D: TRBD1; J: TRBJ1-5; size: once; V: TRBV28; DNA: TGTGCCAGCACCTCCGGGACAGGGTACCAGCCCCAGCATTTT; CDR3: CASTSGTGYQPQHF
D: TRBD1; J: TRBJ1-2; size: .; V: TRBV27; DNA: TGTGCCAGCAGTTTATCGTCGGTGGGCAGGGGGAGCGGCTACACCTTC; CDR3: CASSLSSVGRGSGYTF
D: .; J: TRBJ2-4; size: .; V: TRBV7-2; DNA: TGTGCCAGCAGCCTAGCGCCGACAGGGACTAAAAACATTCAGTACTTC; CDR3: CASSLAPTGTKNIQYF
D: .; J: TRBJ2-2; size: .; V: TRBV19; DNA: TGTGCCAGTACTCGGACCGGGGAGCTGTTTTTT; CDR3: CASTRTGELFF
D: .; J: TRBJ2-2; size: .; V: TRBV4-3; DNA: TGCGCCAGCAGCCAAGGAGGTCTACTAAACACCGGGGAGCTGTTTTTT; CDR3: CASSQGGLLNTGELFF
D: TRBD1; J: TRBJ1-1; size: .; V: TRBV28; DNA: TGTGCCAGCAGTCGAGAGGACAGGGAGAACACTGAAGCTTTCTTT; CDR3: CASSREDRENTEAFF
D: TRBD1; J: TRBJ2-3; size: .; V: TRBV28; DNA: TGTGCCAGCAGTCTAAGGACAGGGGTCACAGATACGCAGTATTTT; CDR3: CASSLRTGVTDTQYF
D: TRBD1; J: TRBJ1-2; size: .; V: TRBV6-6; DNA: TGTGCCAGCAGTACCCGAACCGGGACAGGGTTTGGCTACACCTTC; CDR3: CASSTRTGTGFGYTF
D: .; J: TRBJ1-2; size: .; V: TRBV18; DNA: TGTGCCAGCTCATTAAACGGGGGGCTCGATGGCTACACCTTC; CDR3: CASSLNGGLDGYTF
D: .; J: TRBJ2-2; size: .; V: TRBV7-9; DNA: TGTGCCATAGGGGGACGCTTGAACACCGGGGAGCTGTTTTTT; CDR3: CAIGGRLNTGELFF
D: .; J: TRBJ2-1; size: .; V: TRBV28; DNA: TGTGCCAGCACTCCAAGCACAGTAAACAATGAGCAGTTCTTC; CDR3: CASTPSTVNNEQFF
D: TRBD1; J: TRBJ1-2; size: .; V: TRBV18; DNA: TGTGCCAGCTCCCTACAGGGGGCTCGTGGCTACACCTTC; CDR3: CASSLQGARGYTF
D: TRBD1; J: TRBJ1-6; size: few; V: TRBV5-6; DNA: TGTGCCAGCAGCTTGGACAGGGGAAATTCACCCCTCCACTTT; CDR3: CASSLDRGNSPLHF
D: TRBD2; J: TRBJ2-2; size: .; V: TRBV5-1; DNA: TGCGCCAGCAGCTTGGATATACTAGCGGCCAAGTGGGGCGGGGAGCTGTTTTTT; CDR3: CASSLDILAAKWGGELFF
D: TRBD1; J: TRBJ1-5; size: .; V: TRBV7-9; DNA: TGTGCCAGCAGCCCCGGAGGGACAGGGAGGTGGGATGATCAGCCCCAGCATTTT; CDR3: CASSPGGTGRWDDQPQHF
D: .; J: TRBJ1-2; size: few; V: TRBV6-9; DNA: TGTGCCAGGCAACAGGACAACTATGGCTACACCTTC; CDR3: CARQQDNYGYTF
D: .; J: TRBJ1-2; size: .; V: TRBV6-5; DNA: TGTGCCAGCAGTTACGCCTCGGGGGGTAACTATGGCTACACCTTC; CDR3: CASSYASGGNYGYTF
D: .; J: TRBJ1-2; size: .; V: TRBV5-8; DNA: TGTGCCAGCATGCGGCAGGGCGGCTATGGCTACACCTTC; CDR3: CASMRQGGYGYTF
D: .; J: TRBJ1-4; size: .; V: TRBV30; DNA: TGTGCCTGGAGTGCGCAACAGGGCTTAAATGAAAAACTGTTTTTT; CDR3: CAWSAQQGLNEKLFF
D: .; J: TRBJ1-6; size: .; V: TRBV10-3; DNA: TGTGCCACACGTCAGCAGGGGCTTGATAATTCACCCCTCCACTTT; CDR3: CATRQQGLDNSPLHF
D: TRBD1; J: TRBJ2-3; size: .; V: TRBV5-1; DNA: TGCGCCAGCAGCCCGGGACAGGGGGCGACTAGCACAGATACGCAGTATTTT; CDR3: CASSPGQGATSTDTQYF
D: .; J: TRBJ1-5; size: .; V: TRBV21-1; DNA: TGTGCCAGCAGCAGCCCGCTTAGAGCGTTTAGCAATCAGCCCCAGCATTTT; CDR3: CASSSPLRAFSNQPQHF
D: .; J: TRBJ1-3; size: .; V: TRBV19; DNA: TGTGCCAGTAGCCGGGACTACCCCCTCTCTGGAAACACCATATATTTT; CDR3: CASSRDYPLSGNTIYF
D: TRBD1; J: TRBJ1-1; size: .; V: TRBV5-4; DNA: TGTGCCAGCAGCTTGGCCCGTGGGACAGGGTCCACTGAAGCTTTCTTT; CDR3: CASSLARGTGSTEAFF
D: .; J: TRBJ1-2; size: .; V: TRBV10-2; DNA: TGCGCCAGCAGTGAACAGGGTCCCTATGGCTACACCTTC; CDR3: CASSEQGPYGYTF
D: TRBD2; J: TRBJ2-2; size: .; V: TRBV28; DNA: TGTGCCAGCAGTCTACGACTAGCGGGGAGCACCGGGGAGCTGTTTTTT; CDR3: CASSLRLAGSTGELFF
D: .; J: TRBJ1-2; size: .; V: TRBV5-1; DNA: TGCGCCAGCAGCTTCCGACGGCCTACTACCTATGGCTACACCTTC; CDR3: CASSFRRPTTYGYTF
D: .; J: TRBJ1-6; size: .; V: TRBV6-6; DNA: TGTGCCAGCAGTTACCAGGACAGTAATTCACCCCTCCACTTT; CDR3: CASSYQDSNSPLHF
D: .; J: TRBJ2-1; size: .; V: TRBV10-3; DNA: TGTGCCATCAGTGAGACAGGGAACCCCAGCAATGAGCAGTTCTTC; CDR3: CAISETGNPSNEQFF
D: TRBD1; J: TRBJ1-2; size: .; V: TRBV5-4; DNA: TGTGCCAGCAGCTTGGGGGGACAGGGGGACTATGGCTACACCTTC; CDR3: CASSLGGQGDYGYTF
D: TRBD2; J: TRBJ2-5; size: once; V: TRBV3-1/TRBV3-2; DNA: TGTGCCAGCAGCCATCGACTAGCGGGGACACAAGAGACCCAGTACTTC; CDR3: CASSHRLAGTQETQYF
D: .; J: TRBJ2-3; size: .; V: TRBV7-2; DNA: TGTGCCAGCAGCCCCTTGACTGGCACCTACACAGATACGCAGTATTTT; CDR3: CASSPLTGTYTDTQYF
D: .; J: TRBJ1-2; size: .; V: TRBV3-1/TRBV3-2; DNA: TGTGCCAGCAGCCATTTCGAGTTCCCAGGACAGATTAACTTCTATGGCTACACCTTC; CDR3: CASSHFEFPGQINFYGYTF
D: TRBD2; J: TRBJ2-1; size: .; V: TRBV10-2; DNA: TGCGCCACCAACGACGGGGGGGCTCTTTGGGAGTTCTTC; CDR3: CATNDGGALWEFF
D: .; J: TRBJ2-5; size: .; V: TRBV5-1; DNA: TGCGCCAGCAGCTCACGGGACATAAGAGGAGAGACCCAGTACTTC; CDR3: CASSSRDIRGETQYF
D: TRBD1; J: TRBJ1-2; size: .; V: TRBV7-9; DNA: TGTGCCAGCAGCTTAGGGATGACAGGGACATCTAACTATGGCTACACCTTC; CDR3: CASSLGMTGTSNYGYTF
D: .; J: TRBJ2-2; size: .; V: TRBV5-1; DNA: TGCGCCAGCAGCTTCACAGACACCGGGGAGCTGTTTTTT; CDR3: CASSFTDTGELFF
D: TRBD2; J: TRBJ2-1; size: .; V: TRBV7-2; DNA: TGTGCCAGCAGCTTTAGAGCGGGGAGCACGTTCTTC; CDR3: CASSFRAGSTFF